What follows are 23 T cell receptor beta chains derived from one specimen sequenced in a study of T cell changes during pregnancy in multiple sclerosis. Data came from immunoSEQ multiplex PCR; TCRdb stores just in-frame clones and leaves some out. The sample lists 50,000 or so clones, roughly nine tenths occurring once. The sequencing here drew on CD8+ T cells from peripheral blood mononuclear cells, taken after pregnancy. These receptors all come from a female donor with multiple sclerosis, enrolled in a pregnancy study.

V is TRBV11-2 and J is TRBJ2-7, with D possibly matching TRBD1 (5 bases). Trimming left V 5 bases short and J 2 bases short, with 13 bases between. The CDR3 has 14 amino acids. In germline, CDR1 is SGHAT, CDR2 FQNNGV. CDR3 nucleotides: TGTGCCAGCAGCGATGGGGCGTGGGCCTACGAGCAGTACTTC. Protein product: CASSDGAWAYEQYF.

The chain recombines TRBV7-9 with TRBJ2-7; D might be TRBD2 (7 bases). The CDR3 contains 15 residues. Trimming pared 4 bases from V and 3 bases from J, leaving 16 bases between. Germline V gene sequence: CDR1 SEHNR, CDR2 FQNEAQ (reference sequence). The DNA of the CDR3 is TGTGCCAGCAGCTCTGGGGGGGCCACGAACTACGAGCAGTACTTC. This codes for CASSSGGATNYEQYF.

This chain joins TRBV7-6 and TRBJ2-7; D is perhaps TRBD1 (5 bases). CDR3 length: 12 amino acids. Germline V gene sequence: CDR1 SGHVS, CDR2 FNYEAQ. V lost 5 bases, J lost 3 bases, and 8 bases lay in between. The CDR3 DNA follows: TGTGCCAGCAGCCTGGACAACTACGAGCAGTACTTC. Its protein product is CASSLDNYEQYF.

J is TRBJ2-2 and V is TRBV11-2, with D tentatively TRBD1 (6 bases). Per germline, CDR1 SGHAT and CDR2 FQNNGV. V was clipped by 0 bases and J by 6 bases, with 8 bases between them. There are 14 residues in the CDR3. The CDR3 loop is CASSLDTGPGELFF. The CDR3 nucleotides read TGTGCCAGCAGCTTAGACACAGGGCCCGGGGAGCTGTTTTTT.

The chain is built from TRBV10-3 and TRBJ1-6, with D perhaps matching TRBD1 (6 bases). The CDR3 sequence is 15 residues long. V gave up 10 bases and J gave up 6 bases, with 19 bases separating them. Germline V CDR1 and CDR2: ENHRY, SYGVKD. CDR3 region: CATGETGSTNSPLHF. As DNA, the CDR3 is TGTGCCACCGGAGAGACAGGATCAACTAATTCACCCCTCCACTTT.

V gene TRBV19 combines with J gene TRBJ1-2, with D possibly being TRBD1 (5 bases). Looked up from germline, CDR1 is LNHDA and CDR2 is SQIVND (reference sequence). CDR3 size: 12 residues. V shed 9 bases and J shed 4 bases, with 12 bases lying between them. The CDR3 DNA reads TGTGCCAGCGCGGGGGGAGGCTATGGCTACACCTTC. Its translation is CASAGGGYGYTF.

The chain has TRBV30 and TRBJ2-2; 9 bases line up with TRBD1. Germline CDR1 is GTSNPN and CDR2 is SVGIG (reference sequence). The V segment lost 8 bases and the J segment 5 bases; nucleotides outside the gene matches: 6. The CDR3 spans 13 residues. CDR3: CARGTGRTGELFF. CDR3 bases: TGTGCCAGAGGGACAGGGCGGACCGGGGAGCTGTTTTTT.

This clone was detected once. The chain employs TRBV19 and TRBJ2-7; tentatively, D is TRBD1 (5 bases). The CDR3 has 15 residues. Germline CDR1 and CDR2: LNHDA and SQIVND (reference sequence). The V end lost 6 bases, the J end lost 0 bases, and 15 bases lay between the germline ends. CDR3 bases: TGTGCCAGTAGCCTCGGGCAGGGAAGCTCCTACGAGCAGTACTTC. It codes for CASSLGQGSSYEQYF.

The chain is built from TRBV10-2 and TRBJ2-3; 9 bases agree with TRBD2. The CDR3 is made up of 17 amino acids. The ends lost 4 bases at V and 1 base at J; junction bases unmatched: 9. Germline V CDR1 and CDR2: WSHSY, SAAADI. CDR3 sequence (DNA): TGCGCCAGCAGTGTAGGCGATAGACTAGCGGGCACAGATACGCAGTATTTT. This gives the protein CASSVGDRLAGTDTQYF.

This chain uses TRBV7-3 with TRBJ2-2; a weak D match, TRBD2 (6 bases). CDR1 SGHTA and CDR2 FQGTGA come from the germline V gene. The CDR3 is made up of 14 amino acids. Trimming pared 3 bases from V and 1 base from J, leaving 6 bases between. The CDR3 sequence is CASSLEGNTGELFF. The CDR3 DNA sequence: TGTGCCAGCAGCTTGGAGGGGAACACCGGGGAGCTGTTTTTT.

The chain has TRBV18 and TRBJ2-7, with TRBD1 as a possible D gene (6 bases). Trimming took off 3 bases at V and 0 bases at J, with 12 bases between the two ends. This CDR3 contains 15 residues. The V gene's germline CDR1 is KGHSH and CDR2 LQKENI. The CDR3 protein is CASSPEQGSSYEQYF. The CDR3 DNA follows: TGTGCCAGCTCACCCGAACAGGGAAGCTCCTACGAGCAGTACTTC. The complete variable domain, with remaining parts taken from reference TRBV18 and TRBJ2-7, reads NAGVMQNPRHLVRRRGQEARLRCSPMKGHSHVYWYRQLPEEGLKFMVYLQKENIIDESGMPKERFSAEFPKEGPSILRIQQVVRGDSAAYFCASSPEQGSSYEQYFGPGTRLTVT.

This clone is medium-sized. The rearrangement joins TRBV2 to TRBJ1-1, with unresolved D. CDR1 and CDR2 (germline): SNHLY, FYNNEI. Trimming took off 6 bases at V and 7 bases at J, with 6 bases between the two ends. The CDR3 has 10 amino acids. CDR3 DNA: TGTGCCAGCAGACGACTTGAAGCTTTCTTT. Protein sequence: CASRRLEAFF.

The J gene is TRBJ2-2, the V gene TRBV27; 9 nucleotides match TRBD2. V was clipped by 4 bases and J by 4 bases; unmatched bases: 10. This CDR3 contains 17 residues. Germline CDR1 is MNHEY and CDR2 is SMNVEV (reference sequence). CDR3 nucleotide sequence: TGTGCCAGCAGTTCCTTCACTAGCGGGTCTGGCACCGGGGAGCTGTTTTTT. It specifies CASSSFTSGSGTGELFF.

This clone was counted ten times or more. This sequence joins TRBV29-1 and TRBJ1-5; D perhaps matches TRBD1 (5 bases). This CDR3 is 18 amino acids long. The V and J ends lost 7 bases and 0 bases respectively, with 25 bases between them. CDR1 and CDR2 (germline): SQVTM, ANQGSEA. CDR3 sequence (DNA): TGCAGCGCCCTTTTCCGGGACTCCACGGGGGATAGCAATCAGCCCCAGCATTTT. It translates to CSALFRDSTGDSNQPQHF.

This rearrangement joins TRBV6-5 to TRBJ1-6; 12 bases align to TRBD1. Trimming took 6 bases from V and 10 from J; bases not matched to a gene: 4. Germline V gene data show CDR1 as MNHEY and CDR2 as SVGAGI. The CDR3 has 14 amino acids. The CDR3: CASRSGTGGSPLHF. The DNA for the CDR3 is TGTGCCAGCAGATCCGGGACAGGGGGCTCACCCCTCCACTTT.

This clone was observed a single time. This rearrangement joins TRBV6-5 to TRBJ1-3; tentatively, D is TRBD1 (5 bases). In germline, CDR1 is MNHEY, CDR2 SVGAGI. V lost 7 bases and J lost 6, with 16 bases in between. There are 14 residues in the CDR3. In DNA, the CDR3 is TGTGCCAGCACCCCCGTAGGGGCTGAAAACACCATATATTTT. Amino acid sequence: CASTPVGAENTIYF.

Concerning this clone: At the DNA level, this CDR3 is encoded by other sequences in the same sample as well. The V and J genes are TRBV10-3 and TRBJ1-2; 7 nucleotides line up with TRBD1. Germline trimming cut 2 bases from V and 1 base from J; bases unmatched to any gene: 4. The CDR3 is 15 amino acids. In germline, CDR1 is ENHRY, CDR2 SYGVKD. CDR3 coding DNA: TGTGCCATCAGTGAGCGGGGACAGAGTAACTATGGCTACACCTTC. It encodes CAISERGQSNYGYTF.

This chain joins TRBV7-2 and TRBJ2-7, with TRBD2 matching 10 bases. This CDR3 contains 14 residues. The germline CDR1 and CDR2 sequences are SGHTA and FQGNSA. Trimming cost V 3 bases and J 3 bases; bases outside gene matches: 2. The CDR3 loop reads CASSFASGSYEQYF. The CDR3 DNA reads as TGTGCCAGCAGCTTCGCTAGCGGGAGCTACGAGCAGTACTTC. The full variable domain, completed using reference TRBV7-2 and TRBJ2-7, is GAGVSQSPSNKVTEKGKDVELRCDPISGHTALYWYRQSLGQGLEFLIYFQGNSAPDKSGLPSDRFSAERTGGSVSTLTIQRTQQEDSAVYLCASSFASGSYEQYFGPGTRLTVT.

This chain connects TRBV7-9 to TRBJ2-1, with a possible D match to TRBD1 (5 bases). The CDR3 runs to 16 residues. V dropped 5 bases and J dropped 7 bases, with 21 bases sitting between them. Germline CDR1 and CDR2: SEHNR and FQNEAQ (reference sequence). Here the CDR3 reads CASSVTQGNLRNEQFF. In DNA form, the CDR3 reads TGTGCCAGCAGCGTAACCCAGGGAAACCTGCGGAATGAGCAGTTCTTC. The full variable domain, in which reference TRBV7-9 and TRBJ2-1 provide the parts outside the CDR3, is DTGVSQNPRHKITKRGQNVTFRCDPISEHNRLYWYRQTLGQGPEFLTYFQNEAQLEKSRLLSDRFSAERPKGSFSTLEIQRTEQGDSAMYLCASSVTQGNLRNEQFFGPGTRLTVL.

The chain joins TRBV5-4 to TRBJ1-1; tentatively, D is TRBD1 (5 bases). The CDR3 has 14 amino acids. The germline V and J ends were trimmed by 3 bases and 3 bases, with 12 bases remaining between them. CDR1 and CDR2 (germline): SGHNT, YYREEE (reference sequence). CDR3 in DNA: TGTGCCAGCAGCTCAAGGGCGGGGGACACTGAAGCTTTCTTT. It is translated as CASSSRAGDTEAFF.

The CDR3 reads CASSFASGGVYEQYF. The CDR3 nucleotides read TGTGCCAGCAGCTTCGCTAGCGGGGGGGTTTACGAGCAGTACTTC. The chain employs TRBV11-2 and TRBJ2-7; 12 bases map to TRBD2. This CDR3 is built from 15 residues. Per germline, CDR1 SGHAT and CDR2 FQNNGV. The junction had 4 bases not matched to a gene; V was cut back by 3 bases and J by 4 bases. The full variable domain, its missing parts supplied by reference TRBV11-2 and TRBJ2-7, is EAGVAQSPRYKIIEKRQSVAFWCNPISGHATLYWYQQILGQGPKLLIQFQNNGVVDDSQLPKDRFSAERLKGVDSTLKIQPAKLEDSAVYLCASSFASGGVYEQYFGPGTRLTVT.

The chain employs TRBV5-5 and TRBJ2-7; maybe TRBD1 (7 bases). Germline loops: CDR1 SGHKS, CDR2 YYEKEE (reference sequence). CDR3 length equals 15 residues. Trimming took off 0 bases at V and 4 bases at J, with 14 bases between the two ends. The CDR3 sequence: CASSLARGAYYEQYF. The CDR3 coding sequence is TGTGCCAGCAGCTTGGCCAGGGGGGCTTATTACGAGCAGTACTTC.

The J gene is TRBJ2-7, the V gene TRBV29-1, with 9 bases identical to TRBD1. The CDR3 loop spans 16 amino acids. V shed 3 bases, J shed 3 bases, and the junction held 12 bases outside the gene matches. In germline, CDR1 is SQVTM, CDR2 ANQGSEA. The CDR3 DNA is TGCAGCGTTGATTACACTGGGACAGGGAATAACTACGAGCAGTACTTC. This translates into CSVDYTGTGNNYEQYF.